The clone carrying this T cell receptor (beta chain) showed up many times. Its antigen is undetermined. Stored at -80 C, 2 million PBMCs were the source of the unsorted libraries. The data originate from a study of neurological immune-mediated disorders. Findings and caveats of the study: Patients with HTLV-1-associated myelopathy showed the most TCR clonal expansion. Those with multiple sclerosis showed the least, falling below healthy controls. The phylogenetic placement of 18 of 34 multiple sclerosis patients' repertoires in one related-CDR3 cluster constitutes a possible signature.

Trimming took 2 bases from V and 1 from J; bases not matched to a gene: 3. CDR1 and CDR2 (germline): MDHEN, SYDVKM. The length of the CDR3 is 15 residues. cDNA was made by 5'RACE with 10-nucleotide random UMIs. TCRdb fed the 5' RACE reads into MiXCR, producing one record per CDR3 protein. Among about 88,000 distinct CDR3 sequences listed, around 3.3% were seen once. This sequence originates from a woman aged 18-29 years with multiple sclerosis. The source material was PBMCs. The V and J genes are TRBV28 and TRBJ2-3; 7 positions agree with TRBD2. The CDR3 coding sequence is TGTGCCAGCAGTTTAAACGCGGGAGGCACAGATACGCAGTATTTT. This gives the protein CASSLNAGGTDTQYF.